This section outlines one T cell receptor (beta chain) sequence together with its context. The antigen is undetermined. Data came from immunoSEQ multiplex PCR; TCRdb stores just in-frame clones and leaves some out. The data hold 100,000 to 150,000 clones, with more than 90% observed a single time. This specimen belongs to a study of human thymus T cells. This CDR3 region has 14 residues. V lost 4 bases to trimming and J lost 5 bases, with 14 bases between them. In germline, CDR1 is MNHNS, CDR2 SASEGT. The thymus tissue came from resections taken during corrective heart surgery. Study findings and constraints: Both thymic and peripheral blood repertoires showed apparently biased V and J usage.

The sequenced sample consisted of thymus tissue. The V gene is TRBV6-1, the J gene TRBJ2-5; possible D gene TRBD2, 5 bases. The receptor was isolated from a boy less than two years old with a congenital heart defect but otherwise immunologically healthy. The CDR3 bases are TGTGCCAGCAGTGTCCGGGTTGCTAGCGAGACCCAGTACTTC. Its translation is CASSVRVASETQYF.